This T cell receptor beta chain was profiled in a study of T-cell reconstitution after alpha-beta-depleted transplantation in children. Unique molecular identifiers were used in preparing the TCRbeta library. TCRdb called the PCR reads again in MiXCR, with one record for every CDR3 protein. The sample holds more than 200,000 distinct CDR3 sequences, around 25% seen once. Findings of the study overall: In patients about two months after transplant, alpha-beta T cells reportedly arose from several hundred expanded graft clones. It was newly produced T cells that mostly accounted for T-cell counts and diversity one year after transplant.

This clonotype was counted only a few times. What it binds is not known. The sequences come from PBMCs, collected before TCRalphabeta/CD19-depleted stem cell transplant. The receptor's source is a girl under 10 years old with Fanconi anemia, due to receive a stem cell transplant.

The CDR3 region is CASSLLVDLGYNEQFF. The CDR3 DNA reads TGTGCCAGCAGCTTGCTGGTCGACCTGGGCTACAATGAGCAGTTCTTC. The chain carries TRBV5-6 and TRBJ2-1; D not resolved. Deletions cut 1 base from V and 3 bases from J, with 14 bases between. This CDR3 is built from 16 residues. Germline V gives CDR1 SGHDT, CDR2 YYEEEE.